This T cell receptor beta chain stems from a study of Graves' ophthalmopathy and Graves' hyperthyroidism. This CDR3 has 17 amino acids. CDR1 and CDR2 from the germline V gene are SQVTM and ANQGSEA. The V segment lost 6 bases and the J segment 3 bases; nucleotides outside the gene matches: 17. Amplification from RNA transcripts yielded the TCR beta CDR3 regions. Investigators did first-round RT-PCR with HTBI primers, then second-round multiplex PCR. Using its own MiXCR run on the multiplex PCR reads, TCRdb lists one record per CDR3 protein. The data show about 740,000 distinct CDR3 sequences, about 44% seen once.

This receptor was taken from an adult man with Graves' ophthalmopathy. What was sequenced was peripheral blood. V usage is TRBV29-1 and J usage is TRBJ1-2; 9 bases line up with TRBD1. CDR3: CSVGLQGARPLDYGYTF. In DNA form, the CDR3 reads TGCAGCGTGGGTCTACAGGGGGCGCGCCCCCTCGACTATGGCTACACCTTC.